The source of this T cell receptor beta chain is a study of T cell repertoires in cytomegalovirus infection. Study details: The study used recently identified HLA-C-restricted and well-studied HLA-B-restricted CMV epitopes. Public TCR beta signatures provided an indication of both CMV infection and a matching HLA type.

This clonotype showed up just a few times. The antigen remains undetermined. CDR1 is MGHRA, CDR2 YSYEKL, per germline. This CDR3 spans 17 amino acids. V shed 4 bases and J shed 4 bases, with 21 bases lying between them. TCRdb recomputed calls from the reads with MiXCR, one row per CDR3 protein. The top ten hold around 15% of the sample, which has some 940,000 distinct CDR3 sequences, roughly 31% seen once. Overall study results and limits: Within the response measured ex vivo, HLA-C-restricted CMV-specific TCR beta clonotypes were dominant.

The receptor was isolated from a human donor in good health (CMV status not recorded). Some clones in this sample may be carry-over from other donors' samples. The chain links TRBV4-1 to TRBJ2-3, with D tentatively TRBD2 (5 bases). The specimen comprised cultured CD8+ T cells from PBMCs, sampled from culture after CMV antigen stimulation. CDR3 in DNA: TGCGCCAGCAGCCTAGGCTGGGGAGCGACCGTCGCAGATACGCAGTATTTT. As protein: CASSLGWGATVADTQYF.